This TCR beta chain is drawn from a study of beta chain features in type 1 diabetes. Study-level findings and limits: Patients with type 1 diabetes showed fewer VDJ junction insertions and more deletions. Among patients with Type 1 diabetes, TCRB CDR3s were moderately but significantly shorter in every one of the four CD4+ subsets. In cDNA sequencing, cells with high TCR expression could be over-represented.

CD4+ naive, central memory, regulatory and stem cell-like memory subsets were isolated by sorting on CD45RO/CCR7/CD25/CD127/CD95/CD27. Every sorted population was more than 98% pure. Comment on this clone: Its antigen is undetermined.

As every portion of the isolated RNA was reverse transcribed, the sequencing read expressed TCRB transcripts. The table came from immunoSEQ multiplex PCR; TCRdb's copy has only in-frame clones and leaves some out. In the table there are under 250,000 clones, about 15% of which are singletons. This sequence originates from a man younger than 40 with type 1 diabetes. The sequenced sample consisted of naive CD4+ T cells from blood.

In nucleotides, the CDR3 is TGTGCCAGCAGCGTAGTTGGGGGGCCCCTCCACTTT. It encodes CASSVVGGPLHF. V is TRBV9 and J is TRBJ1-6; D is possibly TRBD1 (5 bases). Germline CDR1 reads SGDLS; CDR2 reads YYNGEE. Trimming shortened V by 0 bases and J by 13 bases, and 8 bases separated the two germline ends. The CDR3 loop spans 12 amino acids.